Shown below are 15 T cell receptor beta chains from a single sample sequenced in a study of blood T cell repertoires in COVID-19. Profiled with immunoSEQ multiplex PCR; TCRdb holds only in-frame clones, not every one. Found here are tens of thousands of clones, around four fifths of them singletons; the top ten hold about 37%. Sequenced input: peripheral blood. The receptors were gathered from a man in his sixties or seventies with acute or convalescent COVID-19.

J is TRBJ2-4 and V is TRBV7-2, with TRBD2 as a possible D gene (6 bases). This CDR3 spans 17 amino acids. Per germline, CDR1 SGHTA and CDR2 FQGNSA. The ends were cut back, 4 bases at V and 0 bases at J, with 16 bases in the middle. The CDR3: CASSSRGGLLAKNIQYF. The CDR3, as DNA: TGTGCCAGCAGCTCCCGGGGCGGACTACTAGCCAAAAACATTCAGTACTTC.

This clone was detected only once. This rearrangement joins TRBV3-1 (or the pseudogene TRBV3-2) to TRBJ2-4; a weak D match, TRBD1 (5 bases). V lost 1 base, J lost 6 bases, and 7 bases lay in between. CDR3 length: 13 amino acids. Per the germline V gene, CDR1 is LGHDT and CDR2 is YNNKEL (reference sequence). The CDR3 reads CASSQVDRNIQYF. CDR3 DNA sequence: TGTGCCAGCAGCCAAGTAGACAGAAACATTCAGTACTTC.

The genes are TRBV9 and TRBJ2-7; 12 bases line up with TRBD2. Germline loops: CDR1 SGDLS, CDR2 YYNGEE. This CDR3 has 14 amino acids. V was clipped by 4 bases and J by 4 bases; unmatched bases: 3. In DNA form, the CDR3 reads TGTGCCAGCAGCCCAGGACTAGCGGGGTACGAGCAGTACTTC. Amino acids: CASSPGLAGYEQYF.

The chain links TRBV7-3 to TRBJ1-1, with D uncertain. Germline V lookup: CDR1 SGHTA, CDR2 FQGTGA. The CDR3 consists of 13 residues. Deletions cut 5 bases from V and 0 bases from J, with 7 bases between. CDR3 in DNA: TGTGCCAGCAGCCGACAAATGAACACTGAAGCTTTCTTT. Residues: CASSRQMNTEAFF.

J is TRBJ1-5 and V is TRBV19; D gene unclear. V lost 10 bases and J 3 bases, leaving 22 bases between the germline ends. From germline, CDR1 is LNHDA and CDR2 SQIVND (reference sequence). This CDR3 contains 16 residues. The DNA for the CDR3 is TGTGCCACCCTTGCTCTAACTACTGGATCCAATCAGCCCCAGCATTTT. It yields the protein CATLALTTGSNQPQHF.

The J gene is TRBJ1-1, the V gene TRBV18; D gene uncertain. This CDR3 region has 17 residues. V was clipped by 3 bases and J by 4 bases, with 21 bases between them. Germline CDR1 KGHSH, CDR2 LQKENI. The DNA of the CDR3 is TGTGCCAGCTCACCGTTTGTAGGCAGAGGAAAGTCCACTGAAGCTTTCTTT. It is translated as CASSPFVGRGKSTEAFF.

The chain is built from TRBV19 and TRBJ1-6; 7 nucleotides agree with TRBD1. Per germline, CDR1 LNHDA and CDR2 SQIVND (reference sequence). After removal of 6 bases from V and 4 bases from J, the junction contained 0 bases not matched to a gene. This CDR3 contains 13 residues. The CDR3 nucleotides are TGTGCCAGTAGACAGGGGTATAATTCACCCCTCCACTTT. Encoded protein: CASRQGYNSPLHF.

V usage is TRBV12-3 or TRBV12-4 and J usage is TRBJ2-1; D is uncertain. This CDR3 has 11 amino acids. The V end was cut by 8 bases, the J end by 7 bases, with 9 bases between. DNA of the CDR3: TGTGCCAGCGGAGTAACGAATGAGCAGTTCTTC. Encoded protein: CASGVTNEQFF.

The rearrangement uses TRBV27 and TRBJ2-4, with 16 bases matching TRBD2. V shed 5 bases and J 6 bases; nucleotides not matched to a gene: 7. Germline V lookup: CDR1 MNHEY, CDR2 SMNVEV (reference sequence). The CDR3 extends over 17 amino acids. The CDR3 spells CASSGGTSGRAGNIQYF. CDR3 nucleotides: TGTGCCAGCAGTGGCGGGACTAGCGGGAGGGCCGGAAACATTCAGTACTTC.

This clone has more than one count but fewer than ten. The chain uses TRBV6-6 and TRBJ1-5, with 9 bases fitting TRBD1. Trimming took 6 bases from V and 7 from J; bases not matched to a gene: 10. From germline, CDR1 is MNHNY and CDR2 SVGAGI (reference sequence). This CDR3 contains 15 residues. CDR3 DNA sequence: TGTGCCAGCAGCCGGAGACAGGGGGTGGAGCAGCCCCAGCATTTT. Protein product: CASSRRQGVEQPQHF.

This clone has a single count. CDR3 coding DNA: TGCGCCAGCAGCCAGGGCTTTGAGCAGTACTTC. Its protein product is CASSQGFEQYF. The chain joins TRBV10-1 to TRBJ2-7, with D possibly matching TRBD1 (5 bases). V lost 6 bases and J lost 7, with 10 bases in between. Germline V gene data show CDR1 as WNHNN and CDR2 as SYGVQD (reference sequence). The CDR3 has 11 residues.

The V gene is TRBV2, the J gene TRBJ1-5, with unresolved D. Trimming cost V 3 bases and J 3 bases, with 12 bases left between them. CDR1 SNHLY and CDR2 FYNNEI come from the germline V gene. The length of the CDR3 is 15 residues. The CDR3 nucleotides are TGTGCCAGCAGTGATGAGGGTACGGTCAATCAGCCCCAGCATTTT. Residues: CASSDEGTVNQPQHF.

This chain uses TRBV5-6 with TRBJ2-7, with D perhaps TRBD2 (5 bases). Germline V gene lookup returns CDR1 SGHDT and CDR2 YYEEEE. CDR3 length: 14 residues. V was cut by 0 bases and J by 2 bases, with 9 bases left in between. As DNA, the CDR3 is TGTGCCAGCAGCTTGGGACCCGGGGCCTACGAGCAGTACTTC. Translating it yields CASSLGPGAYEQYF.

The CDR3 DNA is TGTGCCAGTAGGGGAATGGACAGGGGACAGACCGGGGAGCTGTTTTTT. Translating gives CASRGMDRGQTGELFF. V and J are TRBV19 and TRBJ2-2, with TRBD1 matching over 9 bases. Trimming took 6 bases from V and 5 from J; bases not matched to a gene: 10. The CDR3 is 16 amino acids. In germline, CDR1 is LNHDA, CDR2 SQIVND (reference sequence). Full variable domain (remainder filled in from reference TRBV19 and TRBJ2-2): DGGITQSPKYLFRKEGQNVTLSCEQNLNHDAMYWYRQDPGQGLRLIYYSQIVNDFQKGDIAEGYSVSREKKESFPLTVTSAQKNPTAFYLCASRGMDRGQTGELFFGEGSRLTVL.

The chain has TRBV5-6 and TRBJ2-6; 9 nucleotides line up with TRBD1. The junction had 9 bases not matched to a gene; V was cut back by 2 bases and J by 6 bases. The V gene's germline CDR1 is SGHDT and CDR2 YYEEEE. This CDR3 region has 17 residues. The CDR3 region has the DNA TGTGCCAGCAGCTTCGACAGGGGGTCGGGGGTGGCCAACGTCCTGACTTTC. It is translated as CASSFDRGSGVANVLTF.